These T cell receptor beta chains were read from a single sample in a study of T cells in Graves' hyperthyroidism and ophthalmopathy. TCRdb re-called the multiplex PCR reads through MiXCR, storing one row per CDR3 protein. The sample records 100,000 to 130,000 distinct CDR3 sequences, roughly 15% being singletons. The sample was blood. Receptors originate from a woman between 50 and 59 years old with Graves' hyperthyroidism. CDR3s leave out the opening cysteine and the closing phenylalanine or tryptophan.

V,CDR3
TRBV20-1,SATTGRQGNQPQH
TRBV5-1,ASSLSLGGTTGELF
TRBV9,ASSVGEDRYGYT
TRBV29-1,SGSGFYGYT
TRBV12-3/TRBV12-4,ASRGTGGDLNEQF
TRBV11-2,ASSRGTSDTTQY
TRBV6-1,ASTTPGTVMNTEAF
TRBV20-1,SAPSRRGQREGQQF
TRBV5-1,ASSRGLAGGKYEQY
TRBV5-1,ASSANRGQETQY
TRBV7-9,ASRVTGTGGLKSSYNEQF
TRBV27,ASPQDRGINYGYT
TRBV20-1,SASDPGGSNTEAF
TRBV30,AWTRGNTDTQY
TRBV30,AWSVSAVGNTIY
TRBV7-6,ASSPQPRAGSYNEQF
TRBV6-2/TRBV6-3,ASSYGGAGLGYEQL
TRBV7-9,ASSYSGREETQY
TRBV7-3,ASSLNPAGEDAQY
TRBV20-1,SARGGQNYGYT
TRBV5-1,ASSLREAGELF
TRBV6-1,ASSGEITDTQY
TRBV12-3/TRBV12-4,ASTDRVYEQY
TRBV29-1,SVLDANGPSYNEQF
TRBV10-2,ASSGQGAWAGANVLT
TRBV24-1,ATSDPRGVAAQQF
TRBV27,ASSFAGGQGYT
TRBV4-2,ASSPGAELF
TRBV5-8,ASRRGSSGRLDTQY
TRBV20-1,SARVQGMDGYT
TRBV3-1,ASSPSGASPYYNEQF
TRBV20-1,SAPPRVNTEAF
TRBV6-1,ASRQGWNTEAF
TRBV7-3,ASSPGGAQETQY
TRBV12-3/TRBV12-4,ASTPRELGGPQH
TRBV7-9,ASSPIGTPHEKLF
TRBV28,ASSSASPPRGLGETQY
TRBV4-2,ASSQREEETQY
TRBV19,ASSIEPENQPQH
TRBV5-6,ASSVTGGWWY